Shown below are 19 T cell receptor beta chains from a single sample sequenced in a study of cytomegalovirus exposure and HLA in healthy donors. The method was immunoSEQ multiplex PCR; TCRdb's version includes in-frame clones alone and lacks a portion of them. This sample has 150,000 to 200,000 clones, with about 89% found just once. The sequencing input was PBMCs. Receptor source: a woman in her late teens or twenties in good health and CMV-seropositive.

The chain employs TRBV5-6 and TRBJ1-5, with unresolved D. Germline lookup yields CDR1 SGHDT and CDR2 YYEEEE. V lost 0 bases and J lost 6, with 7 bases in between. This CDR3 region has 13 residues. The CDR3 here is CASSLAAGQPQHF. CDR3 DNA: TGTGCCAGCAGCTTGGCCGCGGGTCAGCCCCAGCATTTT.

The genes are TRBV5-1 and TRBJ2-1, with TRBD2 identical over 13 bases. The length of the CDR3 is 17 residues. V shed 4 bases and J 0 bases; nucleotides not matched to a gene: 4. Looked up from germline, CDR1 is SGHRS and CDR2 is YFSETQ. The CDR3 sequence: CASSPLAGGSSYNEQFF. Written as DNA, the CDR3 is TGCGCCAGCAGCCCACTAGCGGGAGGGAGCTCCTACAATGAGCAGTTCTTC.

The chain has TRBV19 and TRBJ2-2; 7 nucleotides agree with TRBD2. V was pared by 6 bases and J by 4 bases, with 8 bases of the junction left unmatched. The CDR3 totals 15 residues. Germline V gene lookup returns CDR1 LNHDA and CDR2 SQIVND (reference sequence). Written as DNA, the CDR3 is TGTGCCAGTAGCGTAACGGGGGGAGGCACCGGGGAGCTGTTTTTT. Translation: CASSVTGGGTGELFF.

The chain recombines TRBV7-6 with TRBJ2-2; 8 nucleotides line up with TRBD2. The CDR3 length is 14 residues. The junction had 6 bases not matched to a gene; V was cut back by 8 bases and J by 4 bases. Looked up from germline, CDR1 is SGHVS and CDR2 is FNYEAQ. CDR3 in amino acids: CASGGLEGTGELFF. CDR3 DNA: TGTGCCAGCGGGGGACTAGAGGGCACCGGGGAGCTGTTTTTT. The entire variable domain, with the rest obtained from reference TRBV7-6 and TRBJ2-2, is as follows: GAGVSQSPRYKVTKRGQDVALRCDPISGHVSLYWYRQALGQGPEFLTYFNYEAQQDKSGLPNDRFSAERPEGSISTLTIQRTEQRDSAMYRCASGGLEGTGELFFGEGSRLTVL.

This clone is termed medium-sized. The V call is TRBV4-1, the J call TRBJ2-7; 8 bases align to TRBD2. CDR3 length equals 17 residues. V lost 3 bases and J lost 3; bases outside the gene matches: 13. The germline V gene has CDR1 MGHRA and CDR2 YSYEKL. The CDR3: CASSHDPPPGLGYEQYF. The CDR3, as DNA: TGCGCCAGCAGCCATGACCCACCTCCGGGACTAGGCTACGAGCAGTACTTC.

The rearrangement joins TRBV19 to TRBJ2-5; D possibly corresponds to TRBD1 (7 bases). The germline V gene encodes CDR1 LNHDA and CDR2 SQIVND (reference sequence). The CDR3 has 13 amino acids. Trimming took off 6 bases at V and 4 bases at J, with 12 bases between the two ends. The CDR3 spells CASREGARETQYF. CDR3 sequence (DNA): TGTGCCAGTAGGGAGGGGGCGCGAGAGACCCAGTACTTC.

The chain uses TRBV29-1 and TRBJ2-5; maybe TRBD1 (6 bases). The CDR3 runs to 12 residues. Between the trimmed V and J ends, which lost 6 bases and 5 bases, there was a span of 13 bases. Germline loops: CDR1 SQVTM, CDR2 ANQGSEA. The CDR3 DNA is TGCAGCGTCGCACAGGGCGGGGAGACCCAGTACTTC. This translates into CSVAQGGETQYF.

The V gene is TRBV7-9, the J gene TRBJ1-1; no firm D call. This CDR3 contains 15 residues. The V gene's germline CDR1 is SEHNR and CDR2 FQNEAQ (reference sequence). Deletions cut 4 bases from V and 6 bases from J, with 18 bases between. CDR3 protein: CASSSDTARPSEAFF. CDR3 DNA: TGTGCCAGCAGCTCAGACACGGCCAGGCCCTCTGAAGCTTTCTTT.

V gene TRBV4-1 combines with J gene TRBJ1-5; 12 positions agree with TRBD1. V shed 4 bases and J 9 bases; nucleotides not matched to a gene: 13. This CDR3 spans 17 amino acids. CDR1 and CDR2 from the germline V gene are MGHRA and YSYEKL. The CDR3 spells CASSPEVGQGASRPQHF. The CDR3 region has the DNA TGCGCCAGCAGCCCAGAGGTGGGACAGGGGGCTAGTAGGCCCCAGCATTTT.

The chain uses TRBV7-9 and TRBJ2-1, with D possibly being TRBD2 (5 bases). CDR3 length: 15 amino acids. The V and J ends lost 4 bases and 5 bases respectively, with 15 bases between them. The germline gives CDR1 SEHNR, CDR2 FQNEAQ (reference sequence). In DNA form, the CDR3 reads TGTGCCAGCAGCTCGAGCCGGACGGGAAACAATGAGCAGTTCTTC. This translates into CASSSSRTGNNEQFF. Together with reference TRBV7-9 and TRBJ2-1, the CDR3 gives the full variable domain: DTGVSQNPRHKITKRGQNVTFRCDPISEHNRLYWYRQTLGQGPEFLTYFQNEAQLEKSRLLSDRFSAERPKGSFSTLEIQRTEQGDSAMYLCASSSSRTGNNEQFFGPGTRLTVL.

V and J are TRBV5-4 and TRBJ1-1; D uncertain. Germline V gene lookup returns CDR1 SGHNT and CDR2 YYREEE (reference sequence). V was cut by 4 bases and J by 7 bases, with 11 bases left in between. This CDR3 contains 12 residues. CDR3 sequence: CASSRAEGEAFF. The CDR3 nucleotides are TGTGCCAGCAGCCGCGCGGAAGGTGAAGCTTTCTTT.

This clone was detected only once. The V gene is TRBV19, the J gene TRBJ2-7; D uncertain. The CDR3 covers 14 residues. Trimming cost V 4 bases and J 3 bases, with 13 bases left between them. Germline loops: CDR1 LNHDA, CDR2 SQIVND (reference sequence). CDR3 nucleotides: TGTGCCAGTAGTAGGTCCTGGCTAGACTACGAGCAGTACTTC. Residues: CASSRSWLDYEQYF.

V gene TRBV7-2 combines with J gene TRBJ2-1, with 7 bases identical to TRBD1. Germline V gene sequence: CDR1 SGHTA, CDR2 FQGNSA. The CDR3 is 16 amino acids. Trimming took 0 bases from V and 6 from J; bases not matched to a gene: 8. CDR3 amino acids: CASSLAVTGPANEQFF. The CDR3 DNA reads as TGTGCCAGCAGCTTAGCGGTGACAGGGCCGGCCAATGAGCAGTTCTTC.

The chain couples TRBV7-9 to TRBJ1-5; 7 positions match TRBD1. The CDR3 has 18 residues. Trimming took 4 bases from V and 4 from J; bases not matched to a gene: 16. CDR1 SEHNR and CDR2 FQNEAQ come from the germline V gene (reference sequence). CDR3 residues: CASSSTTETGERNQPQHF. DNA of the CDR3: TGTGCCAGCAGCTCCACTACGGAAACAGGGGAAAGGAATCAGCCCCAGCATTTT.

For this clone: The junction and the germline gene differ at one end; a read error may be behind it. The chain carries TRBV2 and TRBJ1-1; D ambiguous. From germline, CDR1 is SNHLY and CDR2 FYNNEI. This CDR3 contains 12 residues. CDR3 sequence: CASTEALRVAFF. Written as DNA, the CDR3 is TGTGCCAGCACTGAAGCCCTCCGGGTAGCTTTCTTT. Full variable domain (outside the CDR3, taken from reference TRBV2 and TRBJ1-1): EPEVTQTPSHQVTQMGQEVILRCVPISNHLYFYWYRQILGQKVEFLVSFYNNEISEKSEIFDDQFSVERPDGSNFTLKIRSTKLEDSAMYFCASTEALRVAFFGQGTRLTVV.

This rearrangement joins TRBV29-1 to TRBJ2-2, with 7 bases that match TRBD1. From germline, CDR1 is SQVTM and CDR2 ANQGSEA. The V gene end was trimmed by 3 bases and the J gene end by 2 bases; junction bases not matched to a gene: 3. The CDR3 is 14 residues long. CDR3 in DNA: TGCAGCGTTGATAACAGGGGAAACACCGGGGAGCTGTTTTTT. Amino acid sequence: CSVDNRGNTGELFF.

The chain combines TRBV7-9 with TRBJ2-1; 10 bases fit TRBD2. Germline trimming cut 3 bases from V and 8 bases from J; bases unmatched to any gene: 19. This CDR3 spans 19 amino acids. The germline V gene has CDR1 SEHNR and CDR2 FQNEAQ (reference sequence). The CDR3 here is CASSFPGQKTSGTRDEQFF. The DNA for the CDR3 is TGTGCCAGCAGCTTCCCGGGACAGAAAACTAGCGGGACCAGAGATGAGCAGTTCTTC.

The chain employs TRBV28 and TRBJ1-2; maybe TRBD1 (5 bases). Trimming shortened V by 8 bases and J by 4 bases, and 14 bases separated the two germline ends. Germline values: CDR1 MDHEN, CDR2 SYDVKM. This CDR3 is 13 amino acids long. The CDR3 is CASDPAGVYGYTF. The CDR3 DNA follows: TGTGCCAGCGACCCAGCGGGGGTCTATGGCTACACCTTC.

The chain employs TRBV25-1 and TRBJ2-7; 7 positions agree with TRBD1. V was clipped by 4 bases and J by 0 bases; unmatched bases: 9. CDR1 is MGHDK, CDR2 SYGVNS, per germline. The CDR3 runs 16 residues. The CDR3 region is CASSAPGQARSYEQYF. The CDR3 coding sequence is TGTGCCAGCAGTGCACCCGGACAGGCTCGCTCCTACGAGCAGTACTTC.